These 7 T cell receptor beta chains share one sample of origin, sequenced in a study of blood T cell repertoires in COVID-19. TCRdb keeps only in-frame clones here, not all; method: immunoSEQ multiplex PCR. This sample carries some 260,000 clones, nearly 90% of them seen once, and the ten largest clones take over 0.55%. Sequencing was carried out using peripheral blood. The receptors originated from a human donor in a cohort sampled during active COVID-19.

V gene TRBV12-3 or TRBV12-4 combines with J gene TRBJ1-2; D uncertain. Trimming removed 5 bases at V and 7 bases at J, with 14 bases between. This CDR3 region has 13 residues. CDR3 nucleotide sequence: TGTGCCAGCAGTCAAGATGGCCGGGGTGGCTACACCTTC. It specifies CASSQDGRGGYTF.

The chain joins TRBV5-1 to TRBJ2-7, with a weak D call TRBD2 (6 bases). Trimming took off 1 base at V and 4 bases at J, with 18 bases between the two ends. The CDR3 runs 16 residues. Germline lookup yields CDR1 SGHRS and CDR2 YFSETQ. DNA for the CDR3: TGCGCCAGCAGCTTGCTGCCGGGAGCTACCTTATACGAGCAGTACTTC. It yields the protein CASSLLPGATLYEQYF.

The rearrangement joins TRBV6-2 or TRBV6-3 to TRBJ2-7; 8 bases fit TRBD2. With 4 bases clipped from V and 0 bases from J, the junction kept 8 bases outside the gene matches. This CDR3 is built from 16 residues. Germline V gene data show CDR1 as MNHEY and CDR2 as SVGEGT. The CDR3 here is CASSLRSGRSSYEQYF. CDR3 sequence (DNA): TGTGCCAGCAGTTTAAGAAGCGGGAGAAGCTCCTACGAGCAGTACTTC.

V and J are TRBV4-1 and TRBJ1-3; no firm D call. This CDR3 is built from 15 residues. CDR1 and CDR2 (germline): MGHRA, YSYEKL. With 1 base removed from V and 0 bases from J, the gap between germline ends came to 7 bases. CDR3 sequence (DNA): TGCGCCAGCAGCCAAGTTTTAGTCTCTGGAAACACCATATATTTT. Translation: CASSQVLVSGNTIYF.

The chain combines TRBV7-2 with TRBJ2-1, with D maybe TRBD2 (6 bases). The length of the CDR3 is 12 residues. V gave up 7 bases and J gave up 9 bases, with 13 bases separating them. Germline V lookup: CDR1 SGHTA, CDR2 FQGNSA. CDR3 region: CASTSGVGEQFF. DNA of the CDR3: TGTGCCAGCACTTCGGGGGTCGGTGAGCAGTTCTTC.

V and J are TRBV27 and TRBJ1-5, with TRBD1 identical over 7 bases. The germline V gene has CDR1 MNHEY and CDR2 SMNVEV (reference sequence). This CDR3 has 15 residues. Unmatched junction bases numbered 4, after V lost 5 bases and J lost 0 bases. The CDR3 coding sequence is TGTGCCAGCAGTCCCAGGGACAGTAGCAATCAGCCCCAGCATTTT. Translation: CASSPRDSSNQPQHF.

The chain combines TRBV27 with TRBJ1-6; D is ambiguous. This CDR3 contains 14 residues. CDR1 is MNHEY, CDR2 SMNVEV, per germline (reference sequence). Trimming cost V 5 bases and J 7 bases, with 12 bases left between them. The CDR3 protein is CASSPPGSNSPLHF. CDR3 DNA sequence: TGTGCCAGCAGTCCACCCGGGTCCAATTCACCCCTCCACTTT.